The present T cell receptor beta chain was sequenced within a study of beta chain features in type 1 diabetes. A word on this clone: Its target is not known.

Trimming stripped 4 bases from V and 6 bases from J, with 18 bases between. The germline gives CDR1 PRHDT, CDR2 FYEKMQ (reference sequence). The CDR3 has 16 amino acids. Sequenced material consisted of expressed TCRB transcripts (all of the isolated RNA was reverse transcribed). Assay used: immunoSEQ multiplex PCR; TCRdb lists only in-frame clones, some missing. The table shows roughly 170,000 clones, with about 12% occurring only once. Study results and caveats: Comparison showed that naive, central memory and Treg TCRB repertoires appeared more similar among patients than among healthy donors.

This receptor was obtained from a woman aged 18-29 years in good health. The sample comprised central memory CD4+ T cells from blood. The rearrangement uses TRBV13 and TRBJ2-2, with D possibly matching TRBD1 (6 bases). In DNA, the CDR3 is TGTGCCAGCAGCTCCTCAGGGGTCAGGTCTGCCGGGGAGCTGTTTTTT. Its translation: CASSSSGVRSAGELFF.